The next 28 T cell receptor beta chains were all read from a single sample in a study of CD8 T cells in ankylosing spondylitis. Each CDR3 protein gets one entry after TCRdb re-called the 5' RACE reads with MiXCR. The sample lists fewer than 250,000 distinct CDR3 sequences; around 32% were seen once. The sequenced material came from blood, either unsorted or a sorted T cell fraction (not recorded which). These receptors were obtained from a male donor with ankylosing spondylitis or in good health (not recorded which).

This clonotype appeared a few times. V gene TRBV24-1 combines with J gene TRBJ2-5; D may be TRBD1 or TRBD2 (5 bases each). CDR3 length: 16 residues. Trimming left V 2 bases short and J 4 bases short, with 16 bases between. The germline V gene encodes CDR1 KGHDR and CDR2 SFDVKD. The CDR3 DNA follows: TGTGCCACCAGTGATTGGGCTGACAGAGGGCTAGAGACCCAGTACTTC. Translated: CATSDWADRGLETQYF.

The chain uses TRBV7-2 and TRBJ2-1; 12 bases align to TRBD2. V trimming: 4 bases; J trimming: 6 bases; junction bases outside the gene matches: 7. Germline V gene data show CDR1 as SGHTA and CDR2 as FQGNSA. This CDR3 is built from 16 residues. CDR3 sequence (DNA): TGTGCCAGCAGCTCTTGGACTAGCGGGACCCCCAATGAGCAGTTCTTC. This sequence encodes CASSSWTSGTPNEQFF.

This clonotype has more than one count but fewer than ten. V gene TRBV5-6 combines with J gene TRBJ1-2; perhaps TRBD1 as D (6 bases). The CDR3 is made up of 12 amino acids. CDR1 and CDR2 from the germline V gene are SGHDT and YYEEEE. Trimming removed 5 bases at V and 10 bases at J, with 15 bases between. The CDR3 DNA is TGTGCCAGCAGTGGGACCCGGGGGCACTACACCTTC. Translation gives CASSGTRGHYTF.

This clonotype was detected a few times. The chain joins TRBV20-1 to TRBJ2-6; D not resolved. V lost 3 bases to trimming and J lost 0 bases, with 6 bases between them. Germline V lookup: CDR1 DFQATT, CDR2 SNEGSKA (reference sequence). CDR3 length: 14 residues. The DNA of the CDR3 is TGCAGTGCTAGCCCTCTCTCTGGGGCCAACGTCCTGACTTTC. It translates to CSASPLSGANVLTF.

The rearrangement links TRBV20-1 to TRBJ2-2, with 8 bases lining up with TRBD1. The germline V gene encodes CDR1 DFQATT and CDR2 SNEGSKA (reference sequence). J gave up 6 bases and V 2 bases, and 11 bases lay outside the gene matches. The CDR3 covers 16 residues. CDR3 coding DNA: TGCAGTGCTAGAAAGATCCAGGGGGCCGAGTCCGGGGAGCTGTTTTTT. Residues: CSARKIQGAESGELFF.

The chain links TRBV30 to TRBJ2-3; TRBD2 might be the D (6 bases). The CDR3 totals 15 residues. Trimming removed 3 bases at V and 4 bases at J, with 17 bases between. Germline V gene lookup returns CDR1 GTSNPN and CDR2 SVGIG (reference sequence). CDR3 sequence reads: CAWSRPEVAADTQYF. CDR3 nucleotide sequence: TGTGCCTGGAGCCGGCCAGAGGTAGCGGCAGATACGCAGTATTTT.

The DNA for the CDR3 is TGCGCCAGCAGCTTCGGGGCAGGTGAAAATTCACCCCTCCACTTT. Protein sequence: CASSFGAGENSPLHF. This sequence joins TRBV5-1 and TRBJ1-6; tentative D call: TRBD1 (5 bases). V lost 2 bases and J lost 7, with 13 bases in between. The CDR3 sequence is 15 residues long. The germline V gene has CDR1 SGHRS and CDR2 YFSETQ.

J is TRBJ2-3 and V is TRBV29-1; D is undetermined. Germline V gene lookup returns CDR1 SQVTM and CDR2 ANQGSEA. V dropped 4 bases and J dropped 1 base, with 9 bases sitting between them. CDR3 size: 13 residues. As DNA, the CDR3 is TGCAGCGTTGCTAGGGTAGGCACAGATACGCAGTATTTT. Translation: CSVARVGTDTQYF.

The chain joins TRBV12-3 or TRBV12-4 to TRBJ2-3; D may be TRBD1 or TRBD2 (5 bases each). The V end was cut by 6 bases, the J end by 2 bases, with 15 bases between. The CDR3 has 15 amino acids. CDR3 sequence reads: CASSPEGYSTDTQYF. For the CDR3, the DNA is TGTGCCAGCAGCCCAGAGGGGTATTCCACAGATACGCAGTATTTT.

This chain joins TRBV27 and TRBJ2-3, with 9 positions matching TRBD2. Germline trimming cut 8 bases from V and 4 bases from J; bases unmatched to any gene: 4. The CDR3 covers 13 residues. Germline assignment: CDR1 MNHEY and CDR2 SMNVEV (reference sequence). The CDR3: CASAGGQSDTQYF. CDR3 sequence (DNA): TGTGCCAGCGCGGGGGGGCAGTCAGATACGCAGTATTTT.

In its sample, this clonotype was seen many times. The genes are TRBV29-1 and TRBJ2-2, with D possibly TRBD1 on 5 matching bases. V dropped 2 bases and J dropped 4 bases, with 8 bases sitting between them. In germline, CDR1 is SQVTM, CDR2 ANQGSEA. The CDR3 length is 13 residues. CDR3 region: CSVEPGPTGELFF. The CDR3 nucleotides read TGCAGCGTTGAACCAGGGCCCACCGGGGAGCTGTTTTTT.

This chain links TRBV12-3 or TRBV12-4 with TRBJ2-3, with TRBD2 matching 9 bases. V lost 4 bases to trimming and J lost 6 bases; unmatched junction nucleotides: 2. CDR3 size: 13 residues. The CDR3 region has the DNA TGTGCCAGCAGTTCCGGGACTAGCGATACGCAGTATTTT. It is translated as CASSSGTSDTQYF.

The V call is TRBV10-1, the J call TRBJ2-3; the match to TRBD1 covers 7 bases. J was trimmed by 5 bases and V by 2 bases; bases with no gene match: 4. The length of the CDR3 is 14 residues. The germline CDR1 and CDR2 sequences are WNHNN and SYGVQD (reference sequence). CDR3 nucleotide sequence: TGCGCCAGCAGTGAGAGGGGGCTGGGAGATACGCAGTATTTT. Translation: CASSERGLGDTQYF.

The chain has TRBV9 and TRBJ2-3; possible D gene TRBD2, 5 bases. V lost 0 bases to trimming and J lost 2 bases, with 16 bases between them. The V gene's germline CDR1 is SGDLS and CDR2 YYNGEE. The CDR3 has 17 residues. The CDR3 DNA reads TGTGCCAGCAGCGTAGCTACGGGATGGGTCTACACAGATACGCAGTATTTT. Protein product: CASSVATGWVYTDTQYF.

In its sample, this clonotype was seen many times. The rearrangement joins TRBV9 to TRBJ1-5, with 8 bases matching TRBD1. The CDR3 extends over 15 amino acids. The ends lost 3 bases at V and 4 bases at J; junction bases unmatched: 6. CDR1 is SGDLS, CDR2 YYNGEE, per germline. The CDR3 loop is CASSAGQGGNQPQHF. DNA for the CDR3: TGTGCCAGCAGCGCCGGACAGGGAGGAAATCAGCCCCAGCATTTT.

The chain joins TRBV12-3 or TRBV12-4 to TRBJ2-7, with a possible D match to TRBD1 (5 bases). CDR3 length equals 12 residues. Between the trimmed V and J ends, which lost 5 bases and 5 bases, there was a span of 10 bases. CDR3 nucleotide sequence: TGTGCCAGCAGTGTGGCCAGGGACGAGCAGTACTTC. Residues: CASSVARDEQYF.

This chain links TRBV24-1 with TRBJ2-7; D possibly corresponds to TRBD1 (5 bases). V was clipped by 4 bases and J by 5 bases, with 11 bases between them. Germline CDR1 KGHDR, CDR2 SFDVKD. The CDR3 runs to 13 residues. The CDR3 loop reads CATSEIDSHEQYF. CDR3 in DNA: TGTGCCACCAGTGAAATTGACAGCCACGAGCAGTACTTC.

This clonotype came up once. The CDR3 nucleotides are TGTGCCAGCAATACTGGGACAGCGGAAGAGACCCAGTACTTC. Translated, it gives CASNTGTAEETQYF. The gene calls are TRBV28 and TRBJ2-5; TRBD1 agrees at 7 bases. The CDR3 has 14 amino acids. Trimming cost V 7 bases and J 3 bases; bases outside gene matches: 8. Germline CDR1 MDHEN, CDR2 SYDVKM.

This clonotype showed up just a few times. CDR3 sequence (DNA): TGTGCCAGCAGCTTAGAATCCGGACAGCCCCAGCATTTT. This gives the protein CASSLESGQPQHF. This chain joins TRBV7-2 and TRBJ1-5; D unresolved. V was pared by 1 base and J by 7 bases, with 8 bases between. Germline assignment: CDR1 SGHTA and CDR2 FQGNSA. The CDR3 has 13 residues.

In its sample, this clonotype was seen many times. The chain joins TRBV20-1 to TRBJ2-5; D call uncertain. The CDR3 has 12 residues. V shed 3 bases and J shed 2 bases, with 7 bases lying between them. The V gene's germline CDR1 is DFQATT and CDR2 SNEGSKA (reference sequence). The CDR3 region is CSASPVQETQYF. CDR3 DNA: TGCAGTGCTAGTCCTGTTCAAGAGACCCAGTACTTC.

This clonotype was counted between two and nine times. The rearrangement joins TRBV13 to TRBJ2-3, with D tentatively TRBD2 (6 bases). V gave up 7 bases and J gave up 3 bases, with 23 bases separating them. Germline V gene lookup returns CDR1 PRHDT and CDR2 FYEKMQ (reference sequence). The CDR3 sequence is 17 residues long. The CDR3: CASTPLTSGAGTDTQYF. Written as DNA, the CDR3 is TGTGCCAGCACCCCGCTTACGTCCGGGGCGGGAACAGATACGCAGTATTTT.

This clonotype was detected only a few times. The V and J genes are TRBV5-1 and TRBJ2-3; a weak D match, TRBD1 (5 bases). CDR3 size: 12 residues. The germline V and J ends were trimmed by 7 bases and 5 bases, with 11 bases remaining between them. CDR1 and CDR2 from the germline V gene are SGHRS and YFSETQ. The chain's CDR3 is CASSDSLDTQYF. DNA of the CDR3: TGCGCCAGCTCTGACAGCTTAGATACGCAGTATTTT.

The CDR3 reads CASSRPGGGPYEQYF. CDR3 bases: TGTGCCAGCAGCCGCCCCGGGGGGGGCCCCTACGAGCAGTACTTC. The J gene is TRBJ2-7, the V gene TRBV6-1, with 8 positions matching TRBD2. Germline trimming cut 6 bases from V and 2 bases from J; bases unmatched to any gene: 9. Germline V lookup: CDR1 MNHNS, CDR2 SASEGT. This CDR3 has 15 residues.

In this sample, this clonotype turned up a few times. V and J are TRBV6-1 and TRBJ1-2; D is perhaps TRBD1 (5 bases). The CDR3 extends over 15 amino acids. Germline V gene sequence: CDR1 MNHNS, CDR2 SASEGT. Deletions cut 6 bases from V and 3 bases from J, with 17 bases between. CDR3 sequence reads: CASRPKRGADYGYTF. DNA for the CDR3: TGTGCCAGCAGACCTAAACGCGGGGCTGACTATGGCTACACCTTC.

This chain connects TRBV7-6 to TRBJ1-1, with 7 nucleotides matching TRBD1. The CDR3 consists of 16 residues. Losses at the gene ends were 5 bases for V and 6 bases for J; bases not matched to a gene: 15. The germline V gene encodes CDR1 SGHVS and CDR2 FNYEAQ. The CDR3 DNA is TGTGCCAGCAGCCCCGTTATTCGACAGGGCTTCTCTGAAGCTTTCTTT. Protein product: CASSPVIRQGFSEAFF.

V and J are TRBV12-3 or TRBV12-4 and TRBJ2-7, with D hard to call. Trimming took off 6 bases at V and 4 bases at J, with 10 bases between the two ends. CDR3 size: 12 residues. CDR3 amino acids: CASSLTHYEQYF. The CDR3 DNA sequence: TGTGCCAGCAGCCTGACTCATTACGAGCAGTACTTC.

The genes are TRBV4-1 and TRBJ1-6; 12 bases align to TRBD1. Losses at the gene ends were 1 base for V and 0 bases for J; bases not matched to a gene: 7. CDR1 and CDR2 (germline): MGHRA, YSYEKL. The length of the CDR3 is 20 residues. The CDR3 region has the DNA TGCGCCAGCAGCCAAGCACCGGGACAGGGGGCGACCTCCTATAATTCACCCCTCCACTTT. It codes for CASSQAPGQGATSYNSPLHF.

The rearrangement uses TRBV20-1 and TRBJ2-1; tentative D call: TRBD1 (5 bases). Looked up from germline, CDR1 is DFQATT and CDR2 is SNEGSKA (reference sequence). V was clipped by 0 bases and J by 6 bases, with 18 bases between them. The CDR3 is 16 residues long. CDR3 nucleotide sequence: TGCAGTGCTAGAGATTTGGGTGTGCAGGGTACCAATGAGCAGTTCTTC. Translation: CSARDLGVQGTNEQFF.